The sequence of this TCR beta chain was determined in a study of T cells after posttransplantation cyclophosphamide. Germline V gene lookup returns CDR1 SGHAT and CDR2 FQNNGV. This CDR3 is 14 amino acids long. Trimming left V 5 bases short and J 4 bases short, with 14 bases between. TCRdb keeps only in-frame clones here, not all; method: immunoSEQ multiplex PCR. The repertoire includes some 19,000 clones, roughly 72% of them detected once, and around a quarter sits in the top ten. Busulfan-fludarabine conditioning, marrow transplant, and cyclophosphamide on days +3 and +4 were administered. The sample consisted of PBMCs, taken after an allogeneic stem cell transplant with post-transplant cyclophosphamide. This receptor was obtained from a young adult male patient who received an allogeneic stem cell transplant from a related donor, was CMV-positive, and had acute GVHD only. The graft donor may be the source of some T cells. V and J are TRBV11-2 and TRBJ1-2; possible D gene TRBD1, 6 bases. The CDR3 DNA is TGTGCCAGCAGCCCGGACAGAAACTCCTATGGCTACACCTTC. This encodes CASSPDRNSYGYTF.